Below are 31 T cell receptor beta chains sequenced from a single sample in a study of cytotoxic CD8 clonotypes in ibrutinib-treated CLL. Here immunoSEQ multiplex PCR was the method, and the copy in TCRdb shows in-frame clones only, minus some. Here the sample spans approximately 200,000 clones, around 72% being singletons. Sequencing used PBMCs, obtained after 24 months of ibrutinib treatment. The receptors were sampled from a human donor with chronic lymphocytic leukemia.

This chain links TRBV5-4 with TRBJ2-1, with TRBD2 identical over 15 bases. Germline V gene lookup returns CDR1 SGHNT and CDR2 YYREEE (reference sequence). Germline trimming cut 3 bases from V and 4 bases from J; bases unmatched to any gene: 8. The CDR3 runs to 18 residues. The CDR3 nucleotides read TGTGCCAGCAGCTCCGGGACTAGCGGGAGGACTATTTACAATGAGCAGTTCTTC. Amino acids: CASSSGTSGRTIYNEQFF.

This sequence joins TRBV6-5 and TRBJ2-3, with unresolved D. Per the germline V gene, CDR1 is MNHEY and CDR2 is SVGAGI. CDR3 size: 14 residues. Between the trimmed V and J ends, which lost 0 bases and 2 bases, there was a span of 6 bases. The CDR3 loop is CASSYSHNTDTQYF. The CDR3, as DNA: TGTGCCAGCAGTTACTCGCACAACACAGATACGCAGTATTTT.

The V and J genes are TRBV19 and TRBJ2-1, with 10 nucleotides matching TRBD2. CDR3 length: 16 amino acids. J gave up 6 bases and V 2 bases, and 7 bases lay outside the gene matches. Germline V gives CDR1 LNHDA, CDR2 SQIVND (reference sequence). CDR3 DNA sequence: TGTGCCAGTAGTATATGGACTAGCGGCCCCAGCAATGAGCAGTTCTTC. Protein sequence: CASSIWTSGPSNEQFF.

The rearrangement joins TRBV7-9 to TRBJ1-2, with D perhaps matching TRBD1 (6 bases). The CDR3 is made up of 13 amino acids. V dropped 4 bases and J dropped 5 bases, with 11 bases sitting between them. The germline V gene has CDR1 SEHNR and CDR2 FQNEAQ (reference sequence). CDR3 in amino acids: CASSSGQLYGYTF. CDR3 nucleotide sequence: TGTGCCAGCAGCTCCGGACAGCTATATGGCTACACCTTC.

The rearrangement uses TRBV6-5 and TRBJ1-2; D may be TRBD1 (6 bases). The V gene's germline CDR1 is MNHEY and CDR2 SVGAGI. V lost 6 bases and J 8 bases, leaving 13 bases between the germline ends. The CDR3 contains 12 residues. The CDR3 loop is CASSQTTGGYTF. CDR3 nucleotides: TGTGCCAGCAGCCAGACGACAGGCGGCTACACCTTC.

The chain employs TRBV5-1 and TRBJ2-1; tentatively, D is TRBD2 (5 bases). Germline V gene lookup returns CDR1 SGHRS and CDR2 YFSETQ. Between the trimmed V and J ends, which lost 1 base and 6 bases, there was a span of 11 bases. The CDR3 runs 14 residues. The DNA of the CDR3 is TGCGCCAGCAGCTTGATGGCTGAGGGCAATGAGCAGTTCTTC. The encoded protein is CASSLMAEGNEQFF.

V is TRBV4-1 and J is TRBJ2-7; 8 nucleotides agree with TRBD2. After removal of 4 bases from V and 4 bases from J, the junction contained 9 bases not matched to a gene. Looked up from germline, CDR1 is MGHRA and CDR2 is YSYEKL. The CDR3 is 15 residues long. The CDR3 loop is CASSPREGLVYEQYF. As DNA, the CDR3 is TGCGCCAGCAGCCCCCGGGAGGGGCTCGTTTACGAGCAGTACTTC.

The chain recombines TRBV7-8 with TRBJ2-3, with D possibly TRBD2 on 5 matching bases. The CDR3 extends over 15 amino acids. Trimming took off 0 bases at V and 6 bases at J, with 13 bases between the two ends. From germline, CDR1 is SGHVS and CDR2 FQNEAQ. CDR3 sequence reads: CASSLAMRARDTQYF. CDR3 DNA: TGTGCCAGCAGCTTAGCGATGAGGGCGCGGGATACGCAGTATTTT.

The V and J genes are TRBV29-1 and TRBJ1-2; D is ambiguous. V was trimmed by 4 bases and J by 4 bases, leaving 10 bases between them. The CDR3 is made up of 12 amino acids. The germline V gene has CDR1 SQVTM and CDR2 ANQGSEA. CDR3 protein: CSVGNSPYGYTF. The CDR3 DNA sequence: TGCAGCGTTGGAAACAGCCCCTATGGCTACACCTTC.

This clone was detected once. The chain is built from TRBV4-2 and TRBJ2-1; possibly TRBD1 for D (5 bases). The CDR3 sequence is 14 residues long. Germline CDR1 is LGHNA and CDR2 is YNFKEQ. V was pared by 4 bases and J by 4 bases, with 11 bases between. Written as DNA, the CDR3 is TGTGCCAGCAGCCCAGGACACGTTTACAATGAGCAGTTCTTC. It yields the protein CASSPGHVYNEQFF.

This chain uses TRBV5-4 with TRBJ1-2, with TRBD1 as a possible D gene (5 bases). V lost 4 bases, J lost 3 bases, and 13 bases lay in between. CDR1 is SGHNT and CDR2 is YYREEE in the germline V gene (reference sequence). The CDR3 loop spans 14 amino acids. The CDR3 loop is CASSIQGGYYGYTF. The CDR3 DNA follows: TGTGCCAGCAGCATCCAGGGTGGCTACTATGGCTACACCTTC.

The chain recombines TRBV4-2 with TRBJ2-7, with 9 bases fitting TRBD2. Germline CDR1 reads LGHNA; CDR2 reads YNFKEQ. The CDR3 has 15 amino acids. The J segment lost 4 bases and the V segment lost 5 bases, leaving 9 bases of the junction unmatched. CDR3 loop: CASSRPGLAAYEQYF. The CDR3 region has the DNA TGTGCCAGCAGCAGACCGGGACTAGCAGCTTACGAGCAGTACTTC.

The CDR3, as DNA: TGTGCCAGCAGCCCCGGGACAGGGTTCAATCAGCCCCAGCATTTT. It codes for CASSPGTGFNQPQHF. The chain has TRBV5-5 and TRBJ1-5; 9 bases line up with TRBD1. CDR1 is SGHKS, CDR2 YYEKEE, per germline (reference sequence). CDR3 length: 15 amino acids. With 4 bases clipped from V and 3 bases from J, the junction kept 5 bases outside the gene matches.

This clone was seen only a few times. The chain joins TRBV7-2 to TRBJ2-7; D gene uncertain. Trimming stripped 5 bases from V and 1 base from J, with 12 bases between. This CDR3 contains 14 residues. In germline, CDR1 is SGHTA, CDR2 FQGNSA. The DNA of the CDR3 is TGTGCCAGCAGCGAGGCTCTGGCTTCCTACGAGCAGTACTTC. This translates into CASSEALASYEQYF. Variable domain in full (rest from reference TRBV7-2 and TRBJ2-7): GAGVSQSPSNKVTEKGKDVELRCDPISGHTALYWYRQSLGQGLEFLIYFQGNSAPDKSGLPSDRFSAERTGGSVSTLTIQRTQQEDSAVYLCASSEALASYEQYFGPGTRLTVT.

The chain has TRBV9 and TRBJ2-7; D possibly corresponds to TRBD1 (5 bases). The CDR3 is 15 amino acids. Germline CDR1 SGDLS, CDR2 YYNGEE. V was trimmed by 1 base and J by 0 bases, leaving 11 bases between them. The CDR3 sequence: CASSVRGDSSYEQYF. In DNA form, the CDR3 reads TGTGCCAGCAGCGTAAGGGGCGACAGCTCCTACGAGCAGTACTTC. The variable domain in full, completed from reference TRBV9 and TRBJ2-7, reads DSGVTQTPKHLITATGQRVTLRCSPRSGDLSVYWYQQSLDQGLQFLIQYYNGEERAKGNILERFSAQQFPDLHSELNLSSLELGDSALYFCASSVRGDSSYEQYFGPGTRLTVT.

The chain has TRBV27 and TRBJ2-7; TRBD2 might be the D (6 bases). CDR1 is MNHEY and CDR2 is SMNVEV in the germline V gene (reference sequence). Trimming pared 4 bases from V and 3 bases from J, leaving 13 bases between. There are 14 residues in the CDR3. CDR3 protein: CASSSRLGNYEQYF. CDR3 in DNA: TGTGCCAGCAGTTCGCGACTAGGGAACTACGAGCAGTACTTC.

The V call is TRBV6-5, the J call TRBJ2-5; the D gene is possibly TRBD1 (6 bases). Germline V gene lookup returns CDR1 MNHEY and CDR2 SVGAGI. Deletions cut 2 bases from V and 5 bases from J, with 12 bases between. The CDR3 is made up of 14 amino acids. The CDR3 nucleotides read TGTGCCAGCAGTTACATTGCAGGGGAGGAGACCCAGTACTTC. It encodes CASSYIAGEETQYF.

The chain uses TRBV9 and TRBJ1-1; D not certain. Germline V CDR1 and CDR2: SGDLS, YYNGEE. V was clipped by 1 base and J by 0 bases, with 10 bases between them. This CDR3 spans 15 amino acids. CDR3 nucleotides: TGTGCCAGCAGCGTAACGACGGGGATGAACACTGAAGCTTTCTTT. As protein: CASSVTTGMNTEAFF.

This chain uses TRBV10-3 with TRBJ1-5; D gene uncertain. The ends were cut back, 3 bases at V and 7 bases at J, with 7 bases in the middle. Germline CDR1 ENHRY, CDR2 SYGVKD. The CDR3 sequence is 12 residues long. In DNA, the CDR3 is TGTGCCATCAGTGATTCAGGCCAGCCCCAGCATTTT. It yields the protein CAISDSGQPQHF.

The CDR3 sequence: CASSTRAADTQYF. CDR3 DNA sequence: TGTGCCAGCAGTACCCGGGCCGCAGATACGCAGTATTTT. The chain combines TRBV25-1 with TRBJ2-3; D gene unclear. This CDR3 is built from 13 residues. The germline V gene encodes CDR1 MGHDK and CDR2 SYGVNS. V was clipped by 5 bases and J by 4 bases, with 10 bases between them.

CDR3 protein: CASTQPPIGELFF. The CDR3 coding sequence is TGTGCCAGCACCCAGCCCCCTATTGGGGAGCTGTTTTTT. The chain has TRBV27 and TRBJ2-2; D unresolved. Germline-derived CDR1 and CDR2 are MNHEY and SMNVEV (reference sequence). The CDR3 runs to 13 residues. With 7 bases removed from V and 8 bases from J, the gap between germline ends came to 14 bases.

The chain carries TRBV11-3 and TRBJ2-7; D may be TRBD1 (6 bases). The V gene lost 3 bases and the J gene lost 7 bases, with 13 bases spanning the gap. The CDR3 consists of 13 residues. Germline CDR1 SGHNT, CDR2 YENEEA. CDR3 DNA sequence: TGTGCCAGCAGCTTCACAGGGCTCTCTGAGCAGTACTTC. Translation: CASSFTGLSEQYF. The full variable domain, in which reference TRBV11-3 and TRBJ2-7 provide the parts outside the CDR3, is EAGVVQSPRYKIIEKKQPVAFWCNPISGHNTLYWYLQNLGQGPELLIRYENEEAVDDSQLPKDRFSAERLKGVDSTLKIQPAELGDSAVYLCASSFTGLSEQYFGPGTRLTVT.

This clone was observed once. The chain links TRBV4-3 to TRBJ2-7; TRBD1 or TRBD2 may be the D gene (5 bases each). Per germline, CDR1 LGHNA and CDR2 YSLEER. This CDR3 is 14 amino acids long. Trimming cost V 4 bases and J 4 bases, with 14 bases left between them. The DNA for the CDR3 is TGCGCCAGCAGCCCGAGGGCAGGGCTGTACGAGCAGTACTTC. Residues: CASSPRAGLYEQYF.

The chain recombines TRBV15 with TRBJ2-7; TRBD1 matches 9 bases. The CDR3 totals 16 residues. The germline gives CDR1 LNHNV, CDR2 YYDKDF (reference sequence). The ends lost 6 bases at V and 4 bases at J; junction bases unmatched: 13. The CDR3 coding sequence is TGTGCCACCAGTTATGGACAGGGGTTGGAGTCGTACGAGCAGTACTTC. This translates into CATSYGQGLESYEQYF.

The rearrangement links TRBV5-1 to TRBJ2-1, with 9 bases lining up with TRBD2. With V trimmed by 2 bases and J by 12 bases, 12 bases remained unmatched. The CDR3 spans 15 residues. Germline assignment: CDR1 SGHRS and CDR2 YFSETQ. CDR3 DNA sequence: TGCGCCAGCAGCTTATCTAGCGGGACCACAGAGGGGCAGTTCTTC. Its protein product is CASSLSSGTTEGQFF.

This chain connects TRBV7-8 to TRBJ2-2; 16 bases line up with TRBD2. Losses at the gene ends were 4 bases for V and 7 bases for J; bases not matched to a gene: 9. Germline V CDR1 and CDR2: SGHVS, FQNEAQ. The length of the CDR3 is 18 residues. The DNA of the CDR3 is TGTGCCAGCAGCTCCGCCGGGACTAGCGGGAGGGCCATCGGGGAGCTGTTTTTT. Translated: CASSSAGTSGRAIGELFF.

The rearrangement uses TRBV5-1 and TRBJ2-5, with D unresolved. V was clipped by 5 bases and J by 3 bases, with 11 bases between them. The CDR3 is 13 residues long. Germline assignment: CDR1 SGHRS and CDR2 YFSETQ. As DNA, the CDR3 is TGCGCCAGCAGGGCAGCCCCAGAAGAGACCCAGTACTTC. This codes for CASRAAPEETQYF.

The chain is built from TRBV2 and TRBJ1-1; the D gene is possibly TRBD1 (6 bases). The CDR3 has 14 residues. V dropped 6 bases and J dropped 4 bases, with 15 bases sitting between them. The V gene's germline CDR1 is SNHLY and CDR2 FYNNEI. CDR3 bases: TGTGCCAGCAGACTATACAGGGCTGGCACTGAAGCTTTCTTT. Translated, it gives CASRLYRAGTEAFF.

V usage is TRBV29-1 and J usage is TRBJ2-1; 12 positions match TRBD2. The CDR3 is made up of 16 amino acids. The germline V gene has CDR1 SQVTM and CDR2 ANQGSEA. V was clipped by 6 bases and J by 6 bases; unmatched bases: 12. The CDR3 sequence: CSVTSGRPWHPNEQFF. The CDR3 DNA reads as TGCAGCGTAACTAGCGGGAGGCCCTGGCATCCCAATGAGCAGTTCTTC.

V gene TRBV5-6 combines with J gene TRBJ2-2; 7 bases line up with TRBD1. V trimming: 3 bases; J trimming: 2 bases; junction bases outside the gene matches: 4. Germline V gene data show CDR1 as SGHDT and CDR2 as YYEEEE. The CDR3 has 15 amino acids. The CDR3, as DNA: TGTGCCAGCAGCTCAGGGGGACACAACACCGGGGAGCTGTTTTTT. It codes for CASSSGGHNTGELFF.

This chain connects TRBV15 to TRBJ1-3; D possibly corresponds to TRBD1 (5 bases). The CDR3 is made up of 15 amino acids. Germline loops: CDR1 LNHNV, CDR2 YYDKDF (reference sequence). Trimming stripped 0 bases from V and 1 base from J, with 7 bases between. The CDR3 here is CATSREGGSGNTIYF. In DNA, the CDR3 is TGTGCCACCAGCAGAGAGGGGGGGTCTGGAAACACCATATATTTT.